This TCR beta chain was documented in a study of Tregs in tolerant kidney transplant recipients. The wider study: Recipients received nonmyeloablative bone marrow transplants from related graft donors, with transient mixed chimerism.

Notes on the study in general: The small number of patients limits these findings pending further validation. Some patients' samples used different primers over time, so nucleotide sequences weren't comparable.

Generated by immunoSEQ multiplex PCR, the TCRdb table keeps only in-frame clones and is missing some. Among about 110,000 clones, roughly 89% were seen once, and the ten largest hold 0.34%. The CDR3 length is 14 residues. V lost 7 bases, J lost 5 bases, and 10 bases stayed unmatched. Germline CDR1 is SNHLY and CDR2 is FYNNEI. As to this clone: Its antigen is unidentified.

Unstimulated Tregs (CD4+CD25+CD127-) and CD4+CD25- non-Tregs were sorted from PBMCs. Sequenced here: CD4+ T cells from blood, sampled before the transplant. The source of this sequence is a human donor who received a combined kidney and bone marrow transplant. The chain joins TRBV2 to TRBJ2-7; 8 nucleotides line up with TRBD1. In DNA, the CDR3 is TGTGCCAGCACCAGAACGACAGGGGTGCACGAGCAGTACTTC. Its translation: CASTRTTGVHEQYF.